This T cell receptor (beta chain) was recovered during a study of shared clonotypes between healthy human individuals. Generated by immunoSEQ multiplex PCR, the TCRdb table keeps only in-frame clones and is missing some. The sample yields roughly 2 million clones, approximately 94% seen once. CD8 cells classed as naive were CD45RO-negative and positively selected for CCR7, excluding terminally differentiated effector memory CD45RA+ cells. Germline-derived CDR1 and CDR2 are PRHDT and FYEKMQ (reference sequence). V shed 1 base and J shed 5 bases, with 5 bases lying between them. The CDR3 covers 12 residues. As to this clone: Its antigen is still unknown. A much larger clone differs by one base, so this may be a read error. The same CDR3 can be traced to other DNA sequences in this sample.

Study results and caveats: On the whole, naive subsets had larger estimated richness than memory subsets had.

The gene calls are TRBV13 and TRBJ1-1; D is undetermined. Sequencing input: naive CD8+ T cells sorted from blood. This receptor was obtained from a man between 18 and 35 years old in good health. Written as DNA, the CDR3 is TGTGCCAGCAGCTTAGCGGGGACTGAAGCTTTCTTT. Residues: CASSLAGTEAFF.